This TCR beta chain was observed in a study of T cells in Graves' hyperthyroidism and ophthalmopathy. This blood was taken when hyperthyroidism was first diagnosed, before any ophthalmopathy symptoms existed. The TCR beta CDR3 regions underwent amplification using RNA transcripts as the source. A set of HTBI primers served as the primers for a first-round RT-PCR of the TCR CDR3. TCRdb reprocessed the multiplex PCR reads via MiXCR and lists one record per CDR3 protein. Counted here are roughly 300,000 distinct CDR3 sequences, around a quarter occurring once; the ten biggest clones make up around 28%. The germline V and J ends were trimmed by 3 bases and 3 bases, with 12 bases remaining between them. The CDR3 sequence is 14 residues long. Germline CDR1 MDHEN, CDR2 SYDVKM. This clonotype was observed a handful of times. Its antigen remains unidentified. Study findings and constraints: Blood also contained most expanded thyroid clonotypes above 0.001.

This rearrangement joins TRBV28 to TRBJ2-7; tentatively, D is TRBD2 (7 bases). The sample taken for sequencing was blood. The receptor comes from a middle-aged man with Graves' hyperthyroidism that later progressed to Graves' ophthalmopathy. The CDR3 loop is CASSLGRGRYEQYF. The CDR3 DNA reads TGTGCCAGCAGTTTGGGGCGGGGGCGCTACGAGCAGTACTTC.